This TCR beta chain emerged from a study of cytomegalovirus exposure and HLA in healthy donors. PCR primers comprised 60 Vbeta and 13 Jbeta primers. Some clones are missing from TCRdb's copy, which holds only in-frame ones; the method was immunoSEQ multiplex PCR. In all, the sample yields nearly 200,000 clones. General study findings and limits: About 87% or about 30% of the time was how often most TCR beta V segments were productive, according to an earlier analysis.

As to this clone: As yet, its antigen is unknown.

Those who donated were healthy bone marrow donors. The receptor was derived from a boy aged 5-17 years in good health and CMV-seronegative. Material: PBMCs.

CDR3 bases: TGTGCCAGCAGCTTAGCCCATGGGGCCTTGAACACTGAAGCTTTCTTT. Its translation: CASSLAHGALNTEAFF. This rearrangement joins TRBV7-2 to TRBJ1-1; a possible D gene is TRBD1 (5 bases). This CDR3 is 16 amino acids long. CDR1 is SGHTA, CDR2 FQGNSA, per germline. The V end was cut by 0 bases, the J end by 0 bases, with 11 bases between.